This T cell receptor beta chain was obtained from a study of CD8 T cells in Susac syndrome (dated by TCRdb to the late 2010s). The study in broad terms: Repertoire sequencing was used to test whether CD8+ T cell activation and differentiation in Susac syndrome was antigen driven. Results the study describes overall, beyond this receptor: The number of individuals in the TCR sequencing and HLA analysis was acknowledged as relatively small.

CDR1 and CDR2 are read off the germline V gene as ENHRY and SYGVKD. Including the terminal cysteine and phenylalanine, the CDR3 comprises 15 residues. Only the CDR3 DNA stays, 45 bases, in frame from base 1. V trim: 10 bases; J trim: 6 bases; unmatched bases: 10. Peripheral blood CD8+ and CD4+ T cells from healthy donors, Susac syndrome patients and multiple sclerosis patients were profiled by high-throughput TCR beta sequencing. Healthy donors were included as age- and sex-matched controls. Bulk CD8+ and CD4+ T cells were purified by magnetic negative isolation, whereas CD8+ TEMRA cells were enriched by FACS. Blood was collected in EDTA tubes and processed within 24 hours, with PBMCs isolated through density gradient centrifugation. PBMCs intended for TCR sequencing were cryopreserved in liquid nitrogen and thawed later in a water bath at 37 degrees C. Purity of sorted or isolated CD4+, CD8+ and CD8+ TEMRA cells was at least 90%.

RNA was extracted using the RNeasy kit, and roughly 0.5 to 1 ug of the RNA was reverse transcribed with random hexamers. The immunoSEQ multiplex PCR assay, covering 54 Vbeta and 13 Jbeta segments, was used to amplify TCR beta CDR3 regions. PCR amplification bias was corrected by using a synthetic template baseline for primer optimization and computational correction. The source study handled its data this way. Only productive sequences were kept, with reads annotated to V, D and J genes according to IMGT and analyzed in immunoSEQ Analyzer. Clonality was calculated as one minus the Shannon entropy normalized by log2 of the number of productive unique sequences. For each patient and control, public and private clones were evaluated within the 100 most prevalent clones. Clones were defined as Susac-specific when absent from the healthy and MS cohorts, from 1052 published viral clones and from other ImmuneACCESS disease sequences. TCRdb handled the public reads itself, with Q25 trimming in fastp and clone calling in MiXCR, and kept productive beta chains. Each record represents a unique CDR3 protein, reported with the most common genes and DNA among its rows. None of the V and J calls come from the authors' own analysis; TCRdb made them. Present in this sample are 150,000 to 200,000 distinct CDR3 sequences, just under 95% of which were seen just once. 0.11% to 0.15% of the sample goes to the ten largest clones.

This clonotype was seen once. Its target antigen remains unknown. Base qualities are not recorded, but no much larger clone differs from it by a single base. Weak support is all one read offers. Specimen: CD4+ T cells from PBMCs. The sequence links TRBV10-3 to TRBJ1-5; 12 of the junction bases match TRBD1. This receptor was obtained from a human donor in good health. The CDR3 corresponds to CATQGTGGSGQPQHF. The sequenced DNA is TGTGCCACCCAAGGGACAGGGGGCTCGGGTCAGCCCCAGCATTTT.